Presented here are 2 T cell receptor beta chains from one specimen sequenced in a study of blood T cells in healthy people across ages. Primed by a sample-barcoded 5' primer and a J-beta primer mix, a second PCR proceeded for 7 to 11 cycles. TCRdb independently ran MiXCR on the 5' RACE reads; one entry per CDR3 protein. The sample shows around 710,000 distinct CDR3 sequences, around 40% of them seen only once. Sequencing was carried out using blood. The source is a woman in her fifties or sixties in good health.

The chain has TRBV20-1 and TRBJ2-3; D may be TRBD2 (6 bases). Between the trimmed V and J ends, which lost 4 bases and 0 bases, there was a span of 17 bases. The CDR3 is made up of 16 amino acids. The germline CDR1 and CDR2 sequences are DFQATT and SNEGSKA (reference sequence). Written as DNA, the CDR3 is TGCAGTGCTAACACCGGGACTCAAACTAGCACAGATACGCAGTATTTT. Translation gives CSANTGTQTSTDTQYF.

This clonotype was counted between two and nine times. The rearrangement links TRBV12-3 or TRBV12-4 to TRBJ2-3; weak D call: TRBD2 (6 bases). Trimming pared 5 bases from V and 9 bases from J, leaving 15 bases between. This CDR3 comprises 13 residues. As DNA, the CDR3 is TGTGCCAGCAGTGGAGGCACCGGGGGAACGCAGTATTTT. Protein: CASSGGTGGTQYF.